The 9 T cell receptor beta chains in this list originate from one sample, sequenced in a study of cytomegalovirus exposure and HLA in healthy donors. PCR primers comprised 60 Vbeta and 13 Jbeta primers. The data were produced by immunoSEQ multiplex PCR, yet TCRdb's version contains in-frame clones alone and is incomplete. The table shows under 90,000 clones, with approximately 69% occurring only once. The sequenced sample was PBMCs. These receptors originate from a man aged 40-49 years in good health and CMV-seropositive.

This clone was picked up a small number of times. The gene calls are TRBV11-3 and TRBJ2-5; TRBD1 is a possible D gene (6 bases). The closer fit of TRBJ2-7 to the DNA end suggests the J call may be wrong. The CDR3 covers 17 residues. Germline-derived CDR1 and CDR2 are SGHNT and YENEEA. In DNA, the CDR3 is TGTGCCAGCAGCTTAGGGGCTGACAGGCGGATTAACTACGAGCAGTACTTC. Its translation is CASSLGADRRINYEQYF.

The CDR3 bases are TGTGCCAGCAGTGACTCCGAGCGGGGCTACAATGAGCAGTTCTTC. Encoded protein: CASSDSERGYNEQFF. The chain employs TRBV6-4 and TRBJ2-1; 7 bases are a match to TRBD2. Germline CDR1 reads MRHNA; CDR2 reads SNTAGT. V shed 0 bases and J 3 bases; nucleotides not matched to a gene: 2. This CDR3 region has 15 residues.

In this sample, this clone turned up a few times. V usage is TRBV5-1 and J usage is TRBJ2-7; D may be TRBD2 (7 bases). The V gene's germline CDR1 is SGHRS and CDR2 YFSETQ. The CDR3 length is 12 residues. V was pared by 3 bases and J by 7 bases, with 11 bases between. CDR3 in amino acids: CASSSGEGEQYF. The CDR3 DNA sequence: TGCGCCAGCAGCTCAGGGGAGGGGGAGCAGTACTTC.

The CDR3 nucleotides are TGCGCCAGCAGCTGGGTTGAGGGAAGCACAGATACGCAGTATTTT. Residues: CASSWVEGSTDTQYF. The gene calls are TRBV5-1 and TRBJ2-3; perhaps TRBD2 as D (5 bases). Deletions cut 3 bases from V and 0 bases from J, with 11 bases between. The CDR3 has 15 residues. Germline loops: CDR1 SGHRS, CDR2 YFSETQ.

CDR3 sequence: CASSLELATDTQYF. The CDR3 region has the DNA TGTGCCAGCAGCTTAGAACTAGCGACAGATACGCAGTATTTT. The genes are TRBV7-9 and TRBJ2-3, with 7 bases aligning to TRBD2. This CDR3 comprises 14 residues. The germline CDR1 and CDR2 sequences are SEHNR and FQNEAQ (reference sequence). The V gene end was trimmed by 1 base and the J gene end by 3 bases; junction bases not matched to a gene: 1.

The V call is TRBV5-1, the J call TRBJ2-3, with D uncertain. This CDR3 has 15 residues. Germline V gives CDR1 SGHRS, CDR2 YFSETQ. V lost 2 bases and J 3 bases, leaving 13 bases between the germline ends. The CDR3 DNA follows: TGCGCCAGCAGCTTTAGCATCCCCGCGACAGATACGCAGTATTTT. This gives the protein CASSFSIPATDTQYF. Based on the CDR3 plus reference TRBV5-1 and TRBJ2-3, the full variable domain is KAGVTQTPRYLIKTRGQQVTLSCSPISGHRSVSWYQQTPGQGLQFLFEYFSETQRNKGNFPGRFSGRQFSNSRSEMNVSTLELGDSALYLCASSFSIPATDTQYFGPGTRLTVL.

This clone was detected only once. The chain is built from TRBV19 and TRBJ1-6; 9 nucleotides agree with TRBD1. Trimming removed 1 base from V and 10 bases from J; junction bases left unmatched: 14. The CDR3 runs to 18 residues. Germline CDR1 LNHDA, CDR2 SQIVND (reference sequence). The CDR3 region has the DNA TGTGCCAGTAGTATAGTACCCCCCAGGACAGGGGCTGGATCACCCCTCCACTTT. Its protein product is CASSIVPPRTGAGSPLHF.

The chain carries TRBV29-1 and TRBJ2-1; 9 positions match TRBD1. The CDR3 totals 14 residues. Germline CDR1 and CDR2: SQVTM and ANQGSEA. The J segment lost 2 bases and the V segment lost 6 bases, leaving 5 bases of the junction unmatched. In DNA, the CDR3 is TGCAGCGTCTGCGACAGGGGGACCTACAATGAGCAGTTCTTC. This codes for CSVCDRGTYNEQFF.

V and J are TRBV19 and TRBJ1-4, with D unresolved. This CDR3 contains 14 residues. Looked up from germline, CDR1 is LNHDA and CDR2 is SQIVND (reference sequence). V shed 3 bases and J shed 7 bases, with 12 bases lying between them. The CDR3 DNA reads as TGTGCCAGTAGTATGTACACTTCAGGTGAAAAACTGTTTTTT. Amino acids: CASSMYTSGEKLFF. The entire variable domain, with the rest obtained from reference TRBV19 and TRBJ1-4, is as follows: DGGITQSPKYLFRKEGQNVTLSCEQNLNHDAMYWYRQDPGQGLRLIYYSQIVNDFQKGDIAEGYSVSREKKESFPLTVTSAQKNPTAFYLCASSMYTSGEKLFFGSGTQLSVL.